This T cell receptor (beta chain) was obtained from a study of T cells in Graves' hyperthyroidism and ophthalmopathy. Study as a whole: Once the initial diagnosis was made, peripheral blood was obtained before any treatment. General study points: Ophthalmopathy and stable hyperthyroidism were separated by a 13 V-J model.

Concerning this clonotype: Its antigen is not known.

Researchers amplified the TCR beta CDR3 regions from RNA transcripts. HTBI primers were used for first-round RT-PCR of the TCR CDR3. TCRdb recomputed calls from the multiplex PCR reads with MiXCR, one row per CDR3 protein. The data show hundreds of thousands of distinct CDR3 sequences, with over 35% seen just once and 7.5% to 9.5% held by the top ten. Graves' hyperthyroidism without ophthalmopathy progression within 18 months was termed stable. Hyperthyroidism patients were newly diagnosed, had disease duration under 2 months, and were aged 18 to 65 years. The germline CDR1 and CDR2 sequences are LGHDT and YNNKEL (reference sequence). The ends lost 1 base at V and 3 bases at J; junction bases unmatched: 3. The CDR3 loop spans 15 amino acids.

The chain couples TRBV3-1 to TRBJ2-5, with TRBD2 matching 9 bases. Sequencing input: blood. The TCR comes from a man in his late teens or twenties with Graves' hyperthyroidism. CDR3 sequence: CASSQGLAGKETQYF. The CDR3 coding sequence is TGTGCCAGCAGCCAAGGGCTAGCGGGAAAAGAGACCCAGTACTTC.